The 18 T cell receptor beta chains presented below share a single source sample, sequenced in a study of blood T cell repertoires in COVID-19. Generated by immunoSEQ multiplex PCR, the TCRdb table keeps only in-frame clones and is missing some. Found here are under 300,000 clones, around four fifths of them singletons; the top ten hold approximately 2%. The sequenced sample consisted of peripheral blood. The source is a man between 25 and 39 years old who had recovered from COVID-19.

This clone was counted between two and nine times. The rearrangement uses TRBV5-1 and TRBJ2-1; 13 bases map to TRBD2. Looked up from germline, CDR1 is SGHRS and CDR2 is YFSETQ. This CDR3 region has 15 residues. Unmatched junction bases numbered 5, after V lost 4 bases and J lost 7 bases. The CDR3 is CASSPTSGGENEQFF. The DNA of the CDR3 is TGCGCCAGCAGCCCAACTAGCGGGGGGGAGAATGAGCAGTTCTTC.

This rearrangement joins TRBV28 to TRBJ2-2; TRBD2 might be the D (6 bases). CDR1 and CDR2 (germline): MDHEN, SYDVKM. The CDR3 sequence is 15 residues long. V gave up 7 bases and J gave up 3 bases, with 15 bases separating them. CDR3 DNA sequence: TGTGCCAGCAAGGGTGGGACTTGGGACACCGGGGAGCTGTTTTTT. Protein product: CASKGGTWDTGELFF.

This chain joins TRBV9 and TRBJ2-5; TRBD1 matches at 8 bases. This CDR3 contains 16 residues. With V trimmed by 2 bases and J by 5 bases, 11 bases remained unmatched. The germline V gene encodes CDR1 SGDLS and CDR2 YYNGEE. CDR3 loop: CASSVNQGAGGETQYF. The CDR3 DNA sequence: TGTGCCAGCAGCGTGAATCAGGGGGCGGGCGGGGAGACCCAGTACTTC.

J is TRBJ2-3 and V is TRBV7-3, with 9 positions matching TRBD1. Germline-derived CDR1 and CDR2 are SGHTA and FQGTGA. CDR3 length: 15 residues. The ends lost 5 bases at V and 1 base at J; junction bases unmatched: 4. The CDR3 loop is CASSPRTGGTDTQYF. In nucleotides, the CDR3 is TGTGCCAGCAGCCCGAGGACAGGGGGCACAGATACGCAGTATTTT.

The V gene is TRBV18, the J gene TRBJ1-6, with D maybe TRBD1 (5 bases). In germline, CDR1 is KGHSH, CDR2 LQKENI. The CDR3 length is 13 residues. Trimming left V 2 bases short and J 9 bases short, with 8 bases between. The CDR3 DNA follows: TGTGCCAGCTCACCAGACAGTCCTTCACCCCTCCACTTT. It yields the protein CASSPDSPSPLHF.

The V and J genes are TRBV15 and TRBJ2-1; no reliable D call. The CDR3 consists of 16 residues. Germline V lookup: CDR1 LNHNV, CDR2 YYDKDF (reference sequence). V lost 0 bases and J 9 bases, leaving 18 bases between the germline ends. The CDR3 DNA sequence: TGTGCCACCAGCAGAGAGAGAGGCAGCCTGGTGGGTGAGCAGTTCTTC. Amino acids: CATSRERGSLVGEQFF.

This clone was counted a single time. This chain connects TRBV29-1 to TRBJ1-1; 7 bases line up with TRBD1. The CDR3 spans 13 residues. V gave up 6 bases and J gave up 1 base; unmatched junction bases: 5. CDR1 and CDR2 (germline): SQVTM, ANQGSEA. CDR3 bases: TGCAGCGTCGCGGGACAGCAGAACACTGAAGCTTTCTTT. It specifies CSVAGQQNTEAFF. The variable domain in full, completed from reference TRBV29-1 and TRBJ1-1, reads SAVISQKPSRDICQRGTSLTIQCQVDSQVTMMFWYRQQPGQSLTLIATANQGSEATYESGFVIDKFPISRPNLTFSTLTVSNMSPEDSSIYLCSVAGQQNTEAFFGQGTRLTVV.

This chain joins TRBV7-3 and TRBJ1-1; 10 nucleotides align to TRBD1. J gave up 3 bases and V 4 bases, and 5 bases lay outside the gene matches. The germline V gene has CDR1 SGHTA and CDR2 FQGTGA. The length of the CDR3 is 15 residues. In DNA, the CDR3 is TGTGCCAGCAGCTCCGGGACAGGGGATTACACTGAAGCTTTCTTT. Residues: CASSSGTGDYTEAFF.

The V and J genes are TRBV24-1 and TRBJ2-7; D is perhaps TRBD1 (5 bases). V lost 5 bases, J lost 4 bases, and 17 bases lay in between. This CDR3 is 15 amino acids long. CDR1 and CDR2 from the germline V gene are KGHDR and SFDVKD. CDR3 residues: CATSGSARTRYEQYF. CDR3 DNA: TGTGCCACCAGTGGGAGTGCGAGGACACGATACGAGCAGTACTTC.

The CDR3 nucleotides are TGTGCCAGCAGCTTGGTCGGGACAGGGGGGTCTGGGGCCAACGTCCTGACTTTC. Translated, it gives CASSLVGTGGSGANVLTF. J is TRBJ2-6 and V is TRBV5-6; TRBD1 matches at 11 bases. CDR1 and CDR2 (germline): SGHDT, YYEEEE. The J segment lost 1 base and the V segment lost 0 bases, leaving 3 bases of the junction unmatched. This CDR3 contains 18 residues.

This chain connects TRBV29-1 to TRBJ1-2, with a possible D match to TRBD1 (6 bases). This CDR3 region has 12 residues. CDR1 and CDR2 (germline): SQVTM, ANQGSEA. With 5 bases removed from V and 5 bases from J, the gap between germline ends came to 12 bases. For the CDR3, the DNA is TGCAGCGTTTCCGGGACAACTTATGGCTACACCTTC. This gives the protein CSVSGTTYGYTF.

The J gene is TRBJ2-1, the V gene TRBV15; D is unresolved. This CDR3 spans 17 amino acids. V dropped 7 bases and J dropped 2 bases, with 21 bases sitting between them. Germline assignment: CDR1 LNHNV and CDR2 YYDKDF (reference sequence). CDR3 amino acids: CATNAGGQAVAYNEQFF. Written as DNA, the CDR3 is TGTGCCACCAACGCAGGTGGGCAGGCTGTGGCCTACAATGAGCAGTTCTTC.

The V and J genes are TRBV5-1 and TRBJ1-2; TRBD1 matches 8 bases. The CDR3 consists of 15 residues. V dropped 0 bases and J dropped 6; count of bases not matched to a gene: 7. Germline V gene data show CDR1 as SGHRS and CDR2 as YFSETQ. The CDR3 sequence: CASSLEPGGADGYTF. The CDR3 bases are TGCGCCAGCAGCTTGGAACCAGGGGGCGCTGATGGCTACACCTTC. The variable domain in full, completed from reference TRBV5-1 and TRBJ1-2, reads KAGVTQTPRYLIKTRGQQVTLSCSPISGHRSVSWYQQTPGQGLQFLFEYFSETQRNKGNFPGRFSGRQFSNSRSEMNVSTLELGDSALYLCASSLEPGGADGYTFGSGTRLTVV.

Turning to this clone: Other DNA sequences within the sample encode an identical CDR3. The chain has TRBV6-5 and TRBJ1-4; D may be TRBD1 (5 bases). Germline loops: CDR1 MNHEY, CDR2 SVGAGI. Trimming left V 0 bases short and J 2 bases short, with 7 bases between. The CDR3 extends over 15 amino acids. As DNA, the CDR3 is TGTGCCAGCAGTTACTCCGGGGGGACTAATGAAAAACTGTTTTTT. Protein product: CASSYSGGTNEKLFF.

The rearrangement links TRBV19 to TRBJ1-5; D remains ambiguous. The CDR3 runs to 14 residues. Per the germline V gene, CDR1 is LNHDA and CDR2 is SQIVND (reference sequence). V gave up 3 bases and J gave up 5 bases, with 11 bases separating them. CDR3 residues: CASSILSSDQPQHF. CDR3 sequence (DNA): TGTGCCAGTAGTATTCTGAGCAGCGATCAGCCCCAGCATTTT.

The chain recombines TRBV5-3 with TRBJ2-7; 8 bases are shared with TRBD1. TRBV5-3 is an open reading frame, and its role is uncertain. V lost 10 bases, J lost 2 bases, and 17 bases stayed unmatched. This CDR3 has 16 residues. Written as DNA, the CDR3 is TGTGCCTCGACGGGACAGGATTTAAGGGTCACCTACGAGCAGTACGTC. Translation: CASTGQDLRVTYEQYV.

This chain uses TRBV27 with TRBJ1-5; D gene ambiguous. CDR1 is MNHEY, CDR2 SMNVEV, per germline (reference sequence). The CDR3 is made up of 14 amino acids. V was trimmed by 2 bases and J by 6 bases, leaving 11 bases between them. CDR3 bases: TGTGCCAGCAGTTTAAGCGTTCTCAGTCAGCCCCAGCATTTT. This codes for CASSLSVLSQPQHF.

V is TRBV11-2 and J is TRBJ1-2; weak D call: TRBD1 (6 bases). The CDR3 sequence is 14 residues long. Per the germline V gene, CDR1 is SGHAT and CDR2 is FQNNGV. The V end lost 1 base, the J end lost 4 bases, and 10 bases lay between the germline ends. The CDR3: CASSLGGQLYGYTF. CDR3 sequence (DNA): TGTGCCAGCAGCTTAGGCGGACAGCTCTATGGCTACACCTTC.